The 30 T cell receptor beta chains presented below share a single source sample, sequenced in a study of cytomegalovirus exposure and HLA in healthy donors. With 60 Vbeta and 13 Jbeta primers, the PCR was carried out. Measured with immunoSEQ multiplex PCR; TCRdb has only the in-frame clones, and not every one. The sample data list about 140,000 clones. Sequencing input: PBMCs. Receptor source: a male donor in good health and CMV-seronegative.

This rearrangement joins TRBV18 to TRBJ2-7; no reliable D call. V was clipped by 4 bases and J by 0 bases, with 16 bases between them. The CDR3 is made up of 16 amino acids. Germline CDR1 reads KGHSH; CDR2 reads LQKENI. The DNA of the CDR3 is TGTGCCAGCTCACAAAAACCGGGTGTTAGCTCCTACGAGCAGTACTTC. The encoded protein is CASSQKPGVSSYEQYF.

J is TRBJ2-7 and V is TRBV2, with D maybe TRBD2 (5 bases). V was pared by 3 bases and J by 1 base, with 10 bases between. Germline CDR1 is SNHLY and CDR2 is FYNNEI. The CDR3 sequence is 14 residues long. The CDR3 loop reads CASSDRTHSYEQYF. CDR3 sequence (DNA): TGTGCCAGCAGTGACCGGACTCATTCCTACGAGCAGTACTTC.

The chain carries TRBV7-6 and TRBJ2-6, with D perhaps TRBD1 (6 bases). The CDR3 has 16 amino acids. Germline V gene data show CDR1 as SGHVS and CDR2 as FNYEAQ. With 4 bases removed from V and 0 bases from J, the gap between germline ends came to 10 bases. CDR3 residues: CASSSTGFSGANVLTF. The DNA of the CDR3 is TGTGCCAGCAGCTCGACAGGTTTCTCTGGGGCCAACGTCCTGACTTTC.

The chain has TRBV6-1 and TRBJ1-6; 7 positions agree with TRBD1. Germline CDR1 is MNHNS and CDR2 is SASEGT. This CDR3 contains 15 residues. J was trimmed by 2 bases and V by 7 bases; bases with no gene match: 5. The CDR3 sequence: CASNPTGTYNSPLHF. CDR3 coding DNA: TGTGCCAGCAACCCGACAGGGACCTATAATTCACCCCTCCACTTT.

V usage is TRBV5-1 and J usage is TRBJ2-5, with D tentatively TRBD2 (6 bases). The ends were cut back, 5 bases at V and 5 bases at J, with 13 bases in the middle. This CDR3 has 13 amino acids. Germline CDR1 and CDR2: SGHRS and YFSETQ. CDR3 amino acids: CASRWGDRETQYF. The CDR3 DNA sequence: TGCGCCAGCAGATGGGGGGATAGGGAGACCCAGTACTTC.

The V call is TRBV28, the J call TRBJ2-7; 7 nucleotides agree with TRBD1. CDR3 length equals 14 residues. CDR1 MDHEN and CDR2 SYDVKM come from the germline V gene. V shed 7 bases, J shed 2 bases, and the junction held 8 bases outside the gene matches. CDR3 loop: CASNPGQPTYEQYF. DNA of the CDR3: TGTGCCAGCAATCCGGGACAGCCGACCTACGAGCAGTACTTC.

J is TRBJ2-7 and V is TRBV11-2; D unclear. CDR3 length: 15 residues. Germline CDR1 SGHAT, CDR2 FQNNGV. Trimming pared 2 bases from V and 3 bases from J, leaving 14 bases between. The CDR3 DNA reads TGTGCCAGCAGCTTAAGCCCCCTGACAATCTACGAGCAGTACTTC. Its protein is CASSLSPLTIYEQYF. Using reference TRBV11-2 and TRBJ2-7 for the parts outside the CDR3, the full variable domain is EAGVAQSPRYKIIEKRQSVAFWCNPISGHATLYWYQQILGQGPKLLIQFQNNGVVDDSQLPKDRFSAERLKGVDSTLKIQPAKLEDSAVYLCASSLSPLTIYEQYFGPGTRLTVT.

The chain joins TRBV13 to TRBJ1-6; 8 bases align to TRBD1. Germline V gene lookup returns CDR1 PRHDT and CDR2 FYEKMQ (reference sequence). V was clipped by 6 bases and J by 9 bases; unmatched bases: 16. CDR3 size: 17 residues. The CDR3 nucleotides are TGTGCCAGCAGTTTATATTTCCGGGACAGGATTTTTTCACCCCTCCACTTT. Residues: CASSLYFRDRIFSPLHF.

CDR3 sequence reads: CASSHPGTANQPQHF. The CDR3 nucleotides are TGTGCCAGCAGCCATCCCGGGACAGCTAATCAGCCCCAGCATTTT. The rearrangement uses TRBV4-2 and TRBJ1-5, with 7 bases matching TRBD1. V lost 3 bases to trimming and J lost 4 bases; unmatched junction nucleotides: 6. CDR3 length: 15 residues. Germline V CDR1 and CDR2: LGHNA, YNFKEQ.

In regard to this clone: Other DNA sequences in the same sample also yield this CDR3. J is TRBJ1-2 and V is TRBV30; tentatively, D is TRBD1 (5 bases). The CDR3 runs 12 residues. Germline V gene data show CDR1 as GTSNPN and CDR2 as SVGIG (reference sequence). V was trimmed by 1 base and J by 4 bases, leaving 7 bases between them. CDR3 nucleotide sequence: TGTGCCTGGAGTGCCGGGGGCTATGGCTACACCTTC. Its protein product is CAWSAGGYGYTF.

Here the CDR3 DNA reads TGTGCCGTAAGTGGCGGGACTAGCACAGATACGCAGTATTTT. Its protein product is CAVSGGTSTDTQYF. The chain couples TRBV10-3 to TRBJ2-3; tentative D call: TRBD2 (6 bases). CDR1 is ENHRY, CDR2 SYGVKD, per germline. This CDR3 comprises 14 residues. V gave up 11 bases and J gave up 0 bases, with 15 bases separating them.

This chain joins TRBV6-5 and TRBJ1-1, with TRBD1 matching 8 bases. CDR3 length: 13 residues. The V and J ends lost 9 bases and 4 bases, in that order; junction bases with no gene match: 7. CDR1 and CDR2 (germline): MNHEY, SVGAGI. The CDR3 DNA is TGTGCCAGTTCCGACAGGGGAGGCACTGAAGCTTTCTTT. The encoded protein is CASSDRGGTEAFF.

The chain couples TRBV5-4 to TRBJ2-5; D possibly corresponds to TRBD1 (6 bases). From germline, CDR1 is SGHNT and CDR2 YYREEE (reference sequence). V lost 4 bases to trimming and J lost 3 bases, with 13 bases between them. The CDR3 extends over 14 amino acids. For the CDR3, the DNA is TGTGCCAGCAGCGCATGGACAGAGGAAGAGACCCAGTACTTC. Its protein is CASSAWTEEETQYF.

This sequence joins TRBV9 and TRBJ2-7; 9 bases are shared with TRBD1. CDR1 and CDR2 from the germline V gene are SGDLS and YYNGEE. The CDR3 sequence is 15 residues long. The ends lost 0 bases at V and 4 bases at J; junction bases unmatched: 5. CDR3 loop: CASSVGRTGVYEQYF. CDR3 sequence (DNA): TGTGCCAGCAGCGTAGGGAGGACAGGGGTTTACGAGCAGTACTTC. Supplemented by reference TRBV9 and TRBJ2-7, the full variable domain reads DSGVTQTPKHLITATGQRVTLRCSPRSGDLSVYWYQQSLDQGLQFLIQYYNGEERAKGNILERFSAQQFPDLHSELNLSSLELGDSALYFCASSVGRTGVYEQYFGPGTRLTVT.

The rearrangement links TRBV9 to TRBJ2-5, with 7 nucleotides matching TRBD1. Germline lookup yields CDR1 SGDLS and CDR2 YYNGEE. V lost 3 bases, J lost 7 bases, and 6 bases stayed unmatched. The CDR3 consists of 13 residues. CDR3 DNA: TGTGCCAGCAGCGCAACGACAGGGACGACCCAGTACTTC. It encodes CASSATTGTTQYF. Supplemented by reference TRBV9 and TRBJ2-5, the full variable domain reads DSGVTQTPKHLITATGQRVTLRCSPRSGDLSVYWYQQSLDQGLQFLIQYYNGEERAKGNILERFSAQQFPDLHSELNLSSLELGDSALYFCASSATTGTTQYFGPGTRLLVL.

This chain joins TRBV2 and TRBJ1-6, with 9 nucleotides matching TRBD1. Germline V gene lookup returns CDR1 SNHLY and CDR2 FYNNEI. V trimming: 4 bases; J trimming: 7 bases; junction bases outside the gene matches: 11. CDR3 size: 17 residues. The CDR3 DNA sequence: TGTGCCAGCAGTGGAGAAATGAACAGGGGGCTCAATTCACCCCTCCACTTT. Its translation: CASSGEMNRGLNSPLHF.

The gene calls are TRBV7-8 and TRBJ2-7; D is uncertain. Per the germline V gene, CDR1 is SGHVS and CDR2 is FQNEAQ. Trimming removed 5 bases from V and 1 base from J, with 3 bases in between. This CDR3 contains 11 residues. The CDR3 sequence: CASSRSYEQYF. The CDR3 DNA reads TGTGCCAGCAGCCGGTCCTACGAGCAGTACTTC.

The chain has TRBV30 and TRBJ2-7, with a weak D call TRBD1 (5 bases). The V end lost 4 bases, the J end lost 6 bases, and 22 bases lay between the germline ends. CDR1 is GTSNPN, CDR2 SVGIG, per germline (reference sequence). The CDR3 loop spans 15 amino acids. The CDR3 region is CAWTRTNPYEGEQYF. The CDR3 DNA sequence: TGTGCCTGGACTCGGACAAACCCTTACGAAGGCGAGCAGTACTTC.

The V gene is TRBV5-4, the J gene TRBJ2-7, with TRBD2 matching 9 bases. Trimming removed 1 base from V and 4 bases from J; junction bases left unmatched: 3. CDR3 length: 14 residues. Per the germline V gene, CDR1 is SGHNT and CDR2 is YYREEE (reference sequence). For the CDR3, the DNA is TGTGCCAGCAGCTTGTCTAGCGGGGATTACGAGCAGTACTTC. Protein product: CASSLSSGDYEQYF. Full variable domain (rest looked up from reference TRBV5-4 and TRBJ2-7): ETGVTQSPTHLIKTRGQQVTLRCSSQSGHNTVSWYQQALGQGPQFIFQYYREEENGRGNFPPRFSGLQFPNYSSELNVNALELDDSALYLCASSLSSGDYEQYFGPGTRLTVT.

This chain uses TRBV10-2 with TRBJ2-7; TRBD2 might be the D (6 bases). Trimming stripped 4 bases from V and 5 bases from J, with 9 bases between. The germline V gene has CDR1 WSHSY and CDR2 SAAADI. The CDR3 is 12 amino acids. DNA for the CDR3: TGCGCCAGCAGTGGGCTAGCGCACGAGCAGTACTTC. This encodes CASSGLAHEQYF.

This chain joins TRBV10-3 and TRBJ1-2; maybe TRBD1 (6 bases). The CDR3 length is 14 residues. CDR1 and CDR2 (germline): ENHRY, SYGVKD. V was pared by 11 bases and J by 4 bases, with 20 bases between. CDR3 region: CAASRQALGYGYTF. The CDR3 nucleotides read TGTGCCGCGAGCCGACAGGCCCTGGGCTATGGCTACACCTTC.

This chain joins TRBV9 and TRBJ1-6; 8 bases align to TRBD1. J was trimmed by 0 bases and V by 3 bases; bases with no gene match: 2. Germline assignment: CDR1 SGDLS and CDR2 YYNGEE. The CDR3 length is 16 residues. The CDR3 coding sequence is TGTGCCAGCAGCGGGGACAGGAGCTCCTATAATTCACCCCTCCACTTT. It specifies CASSGDRSSYNSPLHF.

The chain has TRBV18 and TRBJ1-1, with 10 positions matching TRBD1. Germline CDR1 KGHSH, CDR2 LQKENI. With V trimmed by 3 bases and J by 4 bases, 2 bases remained unmatched. This CDR3 comprises 14 residues. Here the CDR3 reads CASSPTGGGTEAFF. The CDR3 DNA reads as TGTGCCAGCTCACCGACAGGGGGCGGCACTGAAGCTTTCTTT.

The chain has TRBV18 and TRBJ2-1; no definite D call. Germline CDR1 KGHSH, CDR2 LQKENI. This CDR3 has 16 amino acids. V lost 6 bases and J 2 bases, leaving 17 bases between the germline ends. CDR3 in amino acids: CASSLYAPQTYNEQFF. As DNA, the CDR3 is TGTGCCAGCTCCCTTTATGCGCCTCAAACCTACAATGAGCAGTTCTTC.

This chain joins TRBV7-9 and TRBJ2-2; tentative D call: TRBD2 (6 bases). This CDR3 contains 16 residues. The germline V gene encodes CDR1 SEHNR and CDR2 FQNEAQ (reference sequence). Trimming removed 5 bases from V and 0 bases from J, with 13 bases in between. The DNA for the CDR3 is TGTGCCAGCAGCCCCCTAGCGCTAACGAACACCGGGGAGCTGTTTTTT. Its translation is CASSPLALTNTGELFF.

The chain combines TRBV11-3 with TRBJ2-7; 9 bases map to TRBD1. CDR1 and CDR2 (germline): SGHNT, YENEEA. V gave up 0 bases and J gave up 2 bases; unmatched junction bases: 5. This CDR3 spans 16 amino acids. The chain's CDR3 is CASSLEAGTGTYEQYF. In DNA form, the CDR3 reads TGTGCCAGCAGCTTAGAAGCAGGGACAGGGACCTACGAGCAGTACTTC.

The gene calls are TRBV19 and TRBJ1-4; D is possibly TRBD1 (5 bases). Germline V gives CDR1 LNHDA, CDR2 SQIVND (reference sequence). The CDR3 totals 12 residues. With 7 bases removed from V and 6 bases from J, the gap between germline ends came to 9 bases. CDR3 DNA: TGTGCCAGTAAGGGGATGCATGAAAAACTGTTTTTT. Protein: CASKGMHEKLFF. Using reference TRBV19 and TRBJ1-4 for the parts outside the CDR3, the full variable domain is DGGITQSPKYLFRKEGQNVTLSCEQNLNHDAMYWYRQDPGQGLRLIYYSQIVNDFQKGDIAEGYSVSREKKESFPLTVTSAQKNPTAFYLCASKGMHEKLFFGSGTQLSVL.

A note on this clone: One end of the junction varies from germline; a read error may be responsible. The V and J genes are TRBV7-7 and TRBJ2-1, with 10 bases that match TRBD1. Germline CDR1 reads SSHAT; CDR2 reads FNYEAQ (reference sequence). The CDR3 contains 13 residues. The DNA of the CDR3 is TGTGCTAGCAGCCAGGGACAGGGGAGAAGGCAGTTCTTC. It specifies CASSQGQGRRQFF.

The chain couples TRBV10-2 to TRBJ1-4, with 9 bases that match TRBD1. Germline V gene sequence: CDR1 WSHSY, CDR2 SAAADI. This CDR3 contains 14 residues. V lost 4 bases to trimming and J lost 8 bases; unmatched junction nucleotides: 5. CDR3 loop: CASSGDRVREKLFF. CDR3 nucleotides: TGCGCCAGCAGTGGGGACAGGGTCAGGGAAAAACTGTTTTTT.

This chain uses TRBV9 with TRBJ2-7; the match to TRBD2 covers 9 bases. CDR1 SGDLS and CDR2 YYNGEE come from the germline V gene. This CDR3 is built from 17 residues. Unmatched junction bases numbered 9, after V lost 0 bases and J lost 2 bases. This CDR3 reads CASSVADSSGVPYEQYF. DNA for the CDR3: TGTGCCAGCAGCGTAGCGGATTCTAGCGGGGTTCCCTACGAGCAGTACTTC. Looking up the rest from reference TRBV9 and TRBJ2-7 gives the full variable domain: DSGVTQTPKHLITATGQRVTLRCSPRSGDLSVYWYQQSLDQGLQFLIQYYNGEERAKGNILERFSAQQFPDLHSELNLSSLELGDSALYFCASSVADSSGVPYEQYFGPGTRLTVT.